This is a list of T cell receptor beta chains from one sample in a study of T cell repertoires in cytomegalovirus infection. Antigens of these TCRs are unknown. MiXCR was run by TCRdb on the reads, yielding one entry per CDR3 protein. The sample contains roughly 120,000 distinct CDR3 sequences, 32% of which appear only once. The source material was CD8+ T cells from cultured PBMCs, sampled from culture after CMV antigen stimulation. The receptors were sampled from a human donor in good health (CMV status not recorded). Some clones in this sample may be carry-over from other donors' samples. Each CDR3 is given with its conserved first and last residue. Each record gives: clone size, J gene, D gene, V gene, CDR3 length, CDR3 DNA, CDR3 protein. A D gene is named only where the DNA matches it firmly. Expanded clones are given a class, and other clones once, few, many or no size at all.

size: -
J: TRBJ2-3
D: TRBD2
V: TRBV10-3
length: 16
DNA: TGTGCCATCAGCCCCGGTACCCGGGGGGAAACAGATACGCAGTATTTT
CDR3: CAISPGTRGETDTQYF

size: -
J: TRBJ2-1
D: -
V: TRBV29-1
length: 13
DNA: TGCAGCCTTAGGATGGAATCCTACAATGAGCAGTTCTTC
CDR3: CSLRMESYNEQFF

size: -
J: TRBJ2-5
D: -
V: TRBV5-1
length: 19
DNA: TGCGCCAGCAGCCTTGGACAGAATCTCGCGGTGGGACTAAGTAAGACCCAGTACTTC
CDR3: CASSLGQNLAVGLSKTQYF

size: -
J: TRBJ2-1
D: TRBD2
V: TRBV12-3/TRBV12-4
length: 17
DNA: TGTGCCAGCAGTTTCAATGTAGCGGGGTTAAGGGACAATGAGCAGTTCTTC
CDR3: CASSFNVAGLRDNEQFF

size: -
J: TRBJ1-5
D: -
V: TRBV7-9
length: 15
DNA: TGTGCCAGCAGTTCCGGACAAAATAGCAATCAGCCCCAGCATTTT
CDR3: CASSSGQNSNQPQHF

size: few
J: TRBJ1-6
D: -
V: TRBV7-2
length: 12
DNA: TGTGCCAGCAGCCGACAGAATTCACCCCTCCACTTT
CDR3: CASSRQNSPLHF

size: -
J: TRBJ2-5
D: TRBD2
V: TRBV5-6
length: 14
DNA: TGTGCCAGCAGCTTAGGGACTAGCGAAGAGACCCAGTACTTC
CDR3: CASSLGTSEETQYF

size: few
J: TRBJ1-5
D: -
V: TRBV7-6
length: 14
DNA: TGTGCCAGCAGCTTGGGGGACAACAATCAGCCCCAGCATTTT
CDR3: CASSLGDNNQPQHF

size: -
J: TRBJ1-2
D: -
V: TRBV9
length: 15
DNA: TGTGCCAGCAGCGAGACCGGGACGTCAAACTATGGCTACACCTTC
CDR3: CASSETGTSNYGYTF

size: -
J: TRBJ1-6
D: -
V: TRBV28
length: 14
DNA: TGTGCCAGCAGCTGGGACAACTATAATTCACCCCTCCACTTT
CDR3: CASSWDNYNSPLHF

size: many
J: TRBJ2-7
D: TRBD1
V: TRBV28
length: 15
DNA: TGTGCCAGCAGTTCCTCGCGGGACAGGGTTTACGAGCAGTACTTC
CDR3: CASSSSRDRVYEQYF

size: -
J: TRBJ1-6
D: -
V: TRBV7-2
length: 15
DNA: TGTGCCAGCAGCTTTTTAAGCTCCTATAATTCACCCCTCCACTTT
CDR3: CASSFLSSYNSPLHF

size: -
J: TRBJ1-1
D: TRBD1
V: TRBV7-9
length: 15
DNA: TGTGCCAGCAGCTCATTGACAGGGGTGAACACTGAAGCTTTCTTT
CDR3: CASSSLTGVNTEAFF

size: -
J: TRBJ1-1
D: TRBD1
V: TRBV20-1
length: 13
DNA: TGCAGTGCCCCGGGACAGCGGAACACTGAAGCTTTCTTT
CDR3: CSAPGQRNTEAFF

size: -
J: TRBJ2-2
D: -
V: TRBV6-6
length: 16
DNA: TGTGCCAGCAGTTACCCCCGACAGTCTTACACCGGGGAGCTGTTTTTT
CDR3: CASSYPRQSYTGELFF

size: -
J: TRBJ2-1
D: -
V: TRBV5-6
length: 12
DNA: TGTGCCAGCAGCTTGGTCCCCGATGAGCAGTTCTTC
CDR3: CASSLVPDEQFF

size: -
J: TRBJ1-4
D: TRBD1
V: TRBV19
length: 14
DNA: TGTGCCACGAAAGAAGGGACAGTGAATGAAAAACTGTTTTTT
CDR3: CATKEGTVNEKLFF

size: many
J: TRBJ2-3
D: TRBD2
V: TRBV7-9
length: 15
DNA: TGTGCCAGCGTCCCCCCGGGACTAAACACAGATACGCAGTATTTT
CDR3: CASVPPGLNTDTQYF

size: -
J: TRBJ2-1
D: TRBD1
V: TRBV7-2
length: 19
DNA: TGTGCCAACAGCTGGTCCATGCGCCGGGACAGGGGTTCCTACAATGAGCAGTTCTTC
CDR3: CANSWSMRRDRGSYNEQFF

size: -
J: TRBJ1-4
D: -
V: TRBV7-6
length: 16
DNA: TGTGCCAGCAGCCCGCAGGGGTTTGGAACTAATGAAAAACTGTTTTTT
CDR3: CASSPQGFGTNEKLFF

size: few
J: TRBJ2-5
D: TRBD2
V: TRBV5-4
length: 14
DNA: TGTGCCAGCAGCTTACTAGCGGACCAAGAGACCCAGTACTTC
CDR3: CASSLLADQETQYF

size: -
J: TRBJ2-3
D: -
V: TRBV6-2/TRBV6-3
length: 15
DNA: TGTGCCAGCAACCAACTGTCCAGGAGCACAGATACGCAGTATTTT
CDR3: CASNQLSRSTDTQYF

size: few
J: TRBJ2-7
D: -
V: TRBV4-3
length: 16
DNA: TGCGCCAGCAGCCATTCAGGCTCAGGAGAAACCTACGAGCAGTACTTC
CDR3: CASSHSGSGETYEQYF

size: -
J: TRBJ1-5
D: -
V: TRBV28
length: 15
DNA: TGTGCCAGCCAGGACCTCAGGCGGGGCAATCAGCCCCAGCATTTT
CDR3: CASQDLRRGNQPQHF

size: -
J: TRBJ1-1
D: -
V: TRBV7-8
length: 14
DNA: TGTGCCAGCAGCCCATGGGGGGGTCGGACTGAAGCTTTCTTT
CDR3: CASSPWGGRTEAFF

size: -
J: TRBJ2-5
D: -
V: TRBV7-4
length: 16
DNA: TGTGCCAGCAGCTTAGGCCTTTTCGGCTTGCAAGAGACCCAGTACTTC
CDR3: CASSLGLFGLQETQYF

size: few
J: TRBJ2-3
D: -
V: TRBV4-1
length: 15
DNA: TGCGCCAGCAGCCAAGAAGGGGCTAGCACAGATACGCAGTATTTT
CDR3: CASSQEGASTDTQYF